This T cell receptor beta chain was sequenced for a study of cytomegalovirus exposure and HLA in healthy donors. Study-level findings and limits: In an earlier analysis, about 87% or about 30%: the productive usage of most TCR beta V segments.

J gave up 9 bases and V 4 bases, and 12 bases lay outside the gene matches. CDR3 size: 15 residues. CDR1 is MNHEY and CDR2 is SVGAGI in the germline V gene. Worth noting for this clone: Its antigen is not known.

Primers included in the PCR were 60 Vbeta and 13 Jbeta primers. TCRdb's copy holds only in-frame clones and misses some; the assay was immunoSEQ multiplex PCR. The sample data list approximately 77,000 clones. Sequencing was carried out using PBMCs. The receptor comes from a man aged 25-45 years in good health and CMV-seronegative. This chain uses TRBV6-5 with TRBJ1-5; 7 bases map to TRBD1. The chain's CDR3 is CASSSFGTARAPQHF. The CDR3 DNA sequence: TGTGCCAGCAGTTCGTTTGGGACAGCCCGAGCGCCCCAGCATTTT.